This TCR beta chain was recovered during a study of shared clonotypes between healthy human individuals. V lost 5 bases, J lost 2 bases, and 8 bases stayed unmatched. CDR3 length: 15 residues. Germline V CDR1 and CDR2: SGHAT, FQNNGV. Assay used: immunoSEQ multiplex PCR; TCRdb lists only in-frame clones, some missing. The sample lists 1,400,000 or so clones; 98% were seen once. The sequenced sample consisted of naive CD4+ T cells sorted from blood. Subset of the sample: CD45RA+ positively selected. The chain carries TRBV11-2 and TRBJ1-2; 7 positions agree with TRBD1. The sequence was collected from a man aged 30 to 39 in good health. CDR3 protein: CASSPIQGQNYGYTF. For the CDR3, the DNA is TGTGCCAGCAGCCCGATCCAGGGACAGAACTATGGCTACACCTTC.